The 4 T cell receptor beta chains presented below share a single source sample, sequenced in a study of blood T cell repertoires in COVID-19 (dated by TCRdb to the early 2020s). Preparation of the library involved the immunoSEQ multiplex PCR assay. TCRdb limited this immuneACCESS table to in-frame rearrangements with V and J called. A share of clones is missing; checked studies link under half to unresolved V genes, and the rest is unexplained. This sample has some 250,000 clones in its table, and 86% of those were observed once. Around 2.9% of the sample comes from the top ten. The sample taken for sequencing was peripheral blood. The receptors originated from a woman aged 25-40 years who had recovered from COVID-19.

This clone came up a few times. The chain employs TRBV7-9 and TRBJ1-2, with 7 bases that match TRBD1. V lost 1 base, J lost 5 bases, and 10 bases stayed unmatched. Germline CDR1 is SEHNR and CDR2 is FQNEAQ (reference sequence). The CDR3 has 16 residues. The CDR3 bases are TGTGCCAGCAGCTTAGGGGACAGTAAGGGAATATATGGCTACACCTTC. Protein: CASSLGDSKGIYGYTF.

The chain links TRBV4-1 to TRBJ2-3; weak D call: TRBD2 (6 bases). The CDR3 totals 15 residues. The V gene lost 0 bases and the J gene lost 4 bases, with 11 bases spanning the gap. The germline V gene has CDR1 MGHRA and CDR2 YSYEKL. In nucleotides, the CDR3 is TGCGCCAGCAGCCAAGAAAGGAGGGGCTCAGATACGCAGTATTTT. Translating it yields CASSQERRGSDTQYF.

The chain uses TRBV5-6 and TRBJ2-7; TRBD1 matches at 9 bases. Germline CDR1 SGHDT, CDR2 YYEEEE. V lost 4 bases and J lost 5; bases outside the gene matches: 10. CDR3 length: 15 amino acids. The CDR3 region has the DNA TGTGCCAGCAGCCCTATTCCGACAGGGGGTCACGAGCAGTACTTC. Encoded protein: CASSPIPTGGHEQYF.

J is TRBJ1-2 and V is TRBV5-5; D may be TRBD1 (5 bases). The CDR3 consists of 15 residues. Germline V CDR1 and CDR2: SGHKS, YYEKEE (reference sequence). Trimming stripped 1 base from V and 0 bases from J, with 10 bases between. The CDR3 loop is CASSLIRATNYGYTF. For the CDR3, the DNA is TGTGCCAGCAGCTTGATCAGGGCTACTAACTATGGCTACACCTTC.